This T cell receptor beta chain was captured by sequencing in a study of blood T cell repertoires in COVID-19. Germline V gene sequence: CDR1 MNHEY, CDR2 SVGAGI. The CDR3 extends over 13 amino acids. V lost 6 bases and J lost 3, with 11 bases in between. Assay used: immunoSEQ multiplex PCR; TCRdb lists only in-frame clones, some missing. Of about 250,000 clones in the sample, 80% to 85% are singletons; the top ten hold 27%. This rearrangement joins TRBV6-5 to TRBJ1-2; D is possibly TRBD1 (5 bases). Sequences were obtained from peripheral blood. The receptor comes from a middle-aged man with acute or convalescent COVID-19. CDR3 nucleotide sequence: TGTGCCAGCAGGGTCAGGGTAGACTATGGCTACACCTTC. Amino acids: CASRVRVDYGYTF.